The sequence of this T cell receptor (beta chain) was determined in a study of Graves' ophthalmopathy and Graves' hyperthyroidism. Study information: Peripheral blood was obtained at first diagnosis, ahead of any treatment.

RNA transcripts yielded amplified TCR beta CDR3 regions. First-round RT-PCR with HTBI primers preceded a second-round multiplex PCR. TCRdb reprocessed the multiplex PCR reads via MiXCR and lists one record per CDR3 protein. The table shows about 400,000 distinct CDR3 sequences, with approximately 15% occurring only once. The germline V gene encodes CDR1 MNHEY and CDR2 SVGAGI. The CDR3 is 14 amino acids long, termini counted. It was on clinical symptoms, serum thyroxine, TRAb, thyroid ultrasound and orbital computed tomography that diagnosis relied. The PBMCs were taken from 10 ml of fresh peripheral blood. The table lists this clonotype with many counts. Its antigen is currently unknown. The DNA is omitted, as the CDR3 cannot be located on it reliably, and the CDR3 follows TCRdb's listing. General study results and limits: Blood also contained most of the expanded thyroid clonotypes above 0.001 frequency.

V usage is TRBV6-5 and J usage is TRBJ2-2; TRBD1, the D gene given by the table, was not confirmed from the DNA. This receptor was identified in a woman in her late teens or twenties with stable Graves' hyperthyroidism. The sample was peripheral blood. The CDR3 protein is CANRDRGLTGSCFF.